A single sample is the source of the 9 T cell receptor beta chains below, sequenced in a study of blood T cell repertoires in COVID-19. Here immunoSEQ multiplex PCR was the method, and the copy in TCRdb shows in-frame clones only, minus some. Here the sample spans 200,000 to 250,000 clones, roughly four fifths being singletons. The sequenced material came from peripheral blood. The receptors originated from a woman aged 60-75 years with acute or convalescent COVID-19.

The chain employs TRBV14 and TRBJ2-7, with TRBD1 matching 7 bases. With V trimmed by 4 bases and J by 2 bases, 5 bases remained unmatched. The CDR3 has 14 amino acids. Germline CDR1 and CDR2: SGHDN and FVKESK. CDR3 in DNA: TGTGCCAGCAGCCTGACAGGGTTTACCTACGAGCAGTACTTC. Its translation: CASSLTGFTYEQYF.

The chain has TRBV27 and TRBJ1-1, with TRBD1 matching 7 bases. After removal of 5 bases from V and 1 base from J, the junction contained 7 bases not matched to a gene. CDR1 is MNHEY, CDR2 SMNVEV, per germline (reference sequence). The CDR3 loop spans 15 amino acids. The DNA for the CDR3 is TGTGCCAGCAGTAGAGACAGGGTTCGGAACACTGAAGCTTTCTTT. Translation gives CASSRDRVRNTEAFF.

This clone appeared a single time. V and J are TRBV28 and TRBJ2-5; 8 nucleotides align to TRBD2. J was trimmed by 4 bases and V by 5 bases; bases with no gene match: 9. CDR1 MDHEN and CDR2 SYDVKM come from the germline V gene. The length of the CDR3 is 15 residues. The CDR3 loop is CASSPSGGWGETQYF. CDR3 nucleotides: TGTGCCAGCAGTCCAAGCGGGGGATGGGGAGAGACCCAGTACTTC.

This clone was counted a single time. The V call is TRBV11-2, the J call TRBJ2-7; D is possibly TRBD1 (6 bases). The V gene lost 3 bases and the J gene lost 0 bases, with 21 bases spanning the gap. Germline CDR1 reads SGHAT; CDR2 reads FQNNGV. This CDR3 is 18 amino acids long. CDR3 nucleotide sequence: TGTGCCAGCAGCTTGACCTCCGGGACACCCTGGAGCTCCTACGAGCAGTACTTC. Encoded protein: CASSLTSGTPWSSYEQYF.

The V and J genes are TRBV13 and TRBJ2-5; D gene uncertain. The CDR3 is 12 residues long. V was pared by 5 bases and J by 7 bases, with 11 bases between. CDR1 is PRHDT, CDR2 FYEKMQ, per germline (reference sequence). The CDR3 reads CASSVSIGTQYF. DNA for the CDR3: TGTGCCAGCAGCGTGTCAATCGGGACCCAGTACTTC.

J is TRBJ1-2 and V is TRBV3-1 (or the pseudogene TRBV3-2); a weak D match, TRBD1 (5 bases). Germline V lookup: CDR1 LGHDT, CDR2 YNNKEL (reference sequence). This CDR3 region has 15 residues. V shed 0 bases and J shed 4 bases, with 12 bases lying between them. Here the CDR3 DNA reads TGTGCCAGCAGCCAAGATCGTGGAGGGACCTATGGCTACACCTTC. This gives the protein CASSQDRGGTYGYTF.

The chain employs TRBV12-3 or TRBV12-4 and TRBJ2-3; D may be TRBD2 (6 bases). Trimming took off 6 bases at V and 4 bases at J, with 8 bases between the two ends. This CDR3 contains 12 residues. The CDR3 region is CASRGLADTQYF. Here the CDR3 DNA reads TGTGCCAGCAGGGGACTGGCAGATACGCAGTATTTT.

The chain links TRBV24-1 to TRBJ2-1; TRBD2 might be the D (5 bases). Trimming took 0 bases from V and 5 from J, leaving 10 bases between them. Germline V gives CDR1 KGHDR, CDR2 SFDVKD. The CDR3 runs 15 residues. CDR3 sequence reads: CATSDLTLEDNEQFF. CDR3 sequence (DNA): TGTGCCACCAGTGATTTGACACTAGAGGACAATGAGCAGTTCTTC.

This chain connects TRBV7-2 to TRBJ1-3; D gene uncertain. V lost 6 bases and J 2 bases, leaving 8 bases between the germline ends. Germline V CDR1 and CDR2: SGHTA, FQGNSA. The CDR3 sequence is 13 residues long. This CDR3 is CASRSSPGNTIYF. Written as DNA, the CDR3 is TGTGCCAGCAGATCTTCCCCTGGAAACACCATATATTTT.